By proportion, the clone carrying this T cell receptor beta chain is medium-sized (0.01 to 0.1%). The antigen is not known. The template was genomic DNA from peripheral blood, not RNA. The data stem from a study of T cell repertoires in aging, cancer and after chemotherapy. On the study more broadly: Donor ages fell into six groups from 30 or younger up to 70 or older. Paired samples before and after chemotherapy came from glioblastoma patients receiving temozolomide-based therapy. Whole-study findings and limits: These repertoire data do not allow conclusions about immunological memory after chemotherapy. Healthy donors lost TCR diversity with age mainly through richness, cancer patients through richness and evenness.

Germline V gene data show CDR1 as MNHEY and CDR2 as SMNVEV (reference sequence). V lost 6 bases and J lost 7; bases outside the gene matches: 7. The CDR3 length is 14 residues. Multiplex touch-down PCR with TRB-A/B primers amplified rearranged V-D-J TRB sequences. TCRdb re-called the multiplex PCR reads through MiXCR, storing one row per CDR3 protein. The sample carries under 1,500 distinct CDR3 sequences, under 25% recorded once. The rearrangement joins TRBV27 to TRBJ2-7, with TRBD2 matching 12 bases. The sample was blood. The clonotype comes from a human donor with a solid tumor. CDR3 region: CASSPILAGGEQYF. DNA of the CDR3: TGTGCCAGCAGCCCTATCCTAGCGGGAGGGGAGCAGTACTTC.